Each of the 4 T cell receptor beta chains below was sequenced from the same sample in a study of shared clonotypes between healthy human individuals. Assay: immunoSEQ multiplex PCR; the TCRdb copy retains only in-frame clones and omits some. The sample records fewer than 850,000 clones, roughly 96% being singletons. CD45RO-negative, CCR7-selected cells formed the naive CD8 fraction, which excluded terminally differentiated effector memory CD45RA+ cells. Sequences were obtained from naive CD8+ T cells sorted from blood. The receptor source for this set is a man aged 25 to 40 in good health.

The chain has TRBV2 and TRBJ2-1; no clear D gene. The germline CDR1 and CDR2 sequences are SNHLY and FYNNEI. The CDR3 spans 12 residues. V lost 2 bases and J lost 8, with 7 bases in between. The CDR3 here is CASSELLDEQFF. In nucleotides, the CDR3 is TGTGCCAGCAGTGAATTATTGGATGAGCAGTTCTTC. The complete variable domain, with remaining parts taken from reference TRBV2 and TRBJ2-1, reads EPEVTQTPSHQVTQMGQEVILRCVPISNHLYFYWYRQILGQKVEFLVSFYNNEISEKSEIFDDQFSVERPDGSNFTLKIRSTKLEDSAMYFCASSELLDEQFFGPGTRLTVL.

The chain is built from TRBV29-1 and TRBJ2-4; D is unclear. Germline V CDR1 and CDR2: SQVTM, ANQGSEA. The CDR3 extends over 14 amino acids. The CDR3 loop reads CTPRHTLAKNIQYF. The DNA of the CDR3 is TGCACCCCTAGGCATACTTTAGCCAAAAACATTCAGTACTTC. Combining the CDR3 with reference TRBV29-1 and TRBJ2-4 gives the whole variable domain SAVISQKPSRDICQRGTSLTIQCQVDSQVTMMFWYRQQPGQSLTLIATANQGSEATYESGFVIDKFPISRPNLTFSTLTVSNMSPEDSSIYLCTPRHTLAKNIQYFGAGTRLSVL.

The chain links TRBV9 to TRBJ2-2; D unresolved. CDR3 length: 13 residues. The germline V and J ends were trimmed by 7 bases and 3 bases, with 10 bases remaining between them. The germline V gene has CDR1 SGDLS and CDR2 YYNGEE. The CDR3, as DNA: TGTGCCAGCGGTGGTAGGTACACCGGGGAGCTGTTTTTT. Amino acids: CASGGRYTGELFF.

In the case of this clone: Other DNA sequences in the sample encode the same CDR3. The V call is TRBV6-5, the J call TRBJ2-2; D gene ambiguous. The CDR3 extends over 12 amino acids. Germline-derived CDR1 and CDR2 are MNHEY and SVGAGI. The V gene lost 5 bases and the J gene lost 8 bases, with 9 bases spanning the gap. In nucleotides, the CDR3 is TGTGCCAGCAGTCCGGATGGGGGGGAGCTGTTTTTT. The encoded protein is CASSPDGGELFF.